The sequence of this T cell receptor beta chain was determined in a study of brain metastases from non-small cell lung cancer. Repertoires were generated with immunoSEQ multiplex PCR, while TCRdb's copy carries only in-frame clones and drops some. The sample contains thousands of clones, roughly four fifths of which appear only once. As to this clone: What it binds is not known.

CDR1 and CDR2 from the germline V gene are GTSNPN and SVGIG (reference sequence). The V gene end was trimmed by 2 bases and the J gene end by 5 bases; junction bases not matched to a gene: 8. The CDR3 is made up of 15 amino acids. Study outcomes and limitations: Compared with their matched primary tumors, approximately 68% of brain metastases showed expanded T-cell clones.

The rearrangement uses TRBV30 and TRBJ2-2; 7 bases match TRBD2. This sequence was found in a donor older than 35 with non-small cell lung cancer. Sequencing was done on a sample of primary lung tumor tissue. The CDR3 bases are TGTGCCTGGAGTTGGGGGGGATCGGGAACCGGGGAGCTGTTTTTT. Translation gives CAWSWGGSGTGELFF.